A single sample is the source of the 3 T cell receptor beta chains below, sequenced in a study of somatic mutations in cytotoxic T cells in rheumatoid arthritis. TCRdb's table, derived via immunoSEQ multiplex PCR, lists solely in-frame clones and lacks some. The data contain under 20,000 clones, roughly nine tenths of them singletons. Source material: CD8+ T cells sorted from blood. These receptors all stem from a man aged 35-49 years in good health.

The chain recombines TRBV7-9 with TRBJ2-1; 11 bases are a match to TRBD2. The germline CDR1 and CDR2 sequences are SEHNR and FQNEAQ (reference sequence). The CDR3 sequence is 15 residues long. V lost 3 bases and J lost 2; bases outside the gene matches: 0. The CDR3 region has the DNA TGTGCCAGCAGCTTGGGACTAGCGGCCTACAATGAGCAGTTCTTC. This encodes CASSLGLAAYNEQFF.

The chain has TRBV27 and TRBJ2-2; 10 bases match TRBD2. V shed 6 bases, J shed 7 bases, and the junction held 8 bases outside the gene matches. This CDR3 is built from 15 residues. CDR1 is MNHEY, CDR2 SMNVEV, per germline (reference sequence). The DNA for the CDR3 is TGTGCCAGCAGCCGGACTAGCGGCTTGAACGGGGAGCTGTTTTTT. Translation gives CASSRTSGLNGELFF.

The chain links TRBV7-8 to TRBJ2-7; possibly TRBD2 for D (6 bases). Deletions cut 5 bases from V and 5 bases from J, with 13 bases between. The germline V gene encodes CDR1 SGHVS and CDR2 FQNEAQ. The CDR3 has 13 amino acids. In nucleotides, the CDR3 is TGTGCCAGCAGCGCGGGACGTATAAACGAGCAGTACTTC. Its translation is CASSAGRINEQYF.